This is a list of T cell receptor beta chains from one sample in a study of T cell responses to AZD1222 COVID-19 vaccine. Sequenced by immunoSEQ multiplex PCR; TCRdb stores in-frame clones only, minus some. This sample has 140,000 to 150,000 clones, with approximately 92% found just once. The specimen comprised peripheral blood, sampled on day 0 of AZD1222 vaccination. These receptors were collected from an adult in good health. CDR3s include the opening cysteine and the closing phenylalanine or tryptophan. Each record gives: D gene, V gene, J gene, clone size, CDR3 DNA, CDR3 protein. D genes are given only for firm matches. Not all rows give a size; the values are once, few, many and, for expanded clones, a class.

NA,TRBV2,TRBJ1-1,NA,TGTGCCAGCAGGACAGGTTCTGGGATTCTAGCTTTCTTT,CASRTGSGILAFF
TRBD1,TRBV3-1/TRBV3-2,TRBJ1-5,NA,TGTGCCAGCAGCCCTGGGACAGGGGTGAGATACGGCAATCAGCCCCAGCATTTT,CASSPGTGVRYGNQPQHF
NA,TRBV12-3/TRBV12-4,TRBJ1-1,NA,TGTGCCAGCAGTTTCGGAAGGACCACTGAAGCTTTCTTT,CASSFGRTTEAFF
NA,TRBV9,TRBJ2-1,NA,TGTGCCAGCAGCGTAGAGGCGGGATCCTACAATGAGCAGTTCTTC,CASSVEAGSYNEQFF
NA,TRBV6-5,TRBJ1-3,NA,TGTGCCAGCAGCTCCCCGGCAAGCTCTGGAAACACCATATATTTT,CASSSPASSGNTIYF
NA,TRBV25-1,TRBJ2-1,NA,TGTGCCGTACGTTGGGGCAATGAGCAGTTCTTC,CAVRWGNEQFF
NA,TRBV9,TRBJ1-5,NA,TGTGCCAGCAGCGTAGACCGGGGTTATCAGCCCCAGCATTTT,CASSVDRGYQPQHF
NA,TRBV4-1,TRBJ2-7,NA,TGCGCCAGCAGCCCCTTCCGGGACGGCGGCTACGAGCAGTACTTC,CASSPFRDGGYEQYF
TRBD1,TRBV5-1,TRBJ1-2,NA,TGCGCCAGCAGCGCGTACCCAGGGGGGAGAGGCTACACCTTC,CASSAYPGGRGYTF
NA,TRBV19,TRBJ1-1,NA,TGTGCCAGTAGTATGCGGAGCGGGACTGAAGCTTTCTTT,CASSMRSGTEAFF
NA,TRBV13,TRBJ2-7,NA,TGTGCCAGCAGCCCGGGGTCCTCCTACGAGCAGTACTTC,CASSPGSSYEQYF
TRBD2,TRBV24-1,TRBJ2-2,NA,TGTGCCACCAGTGATACGGCTAGCGGGAGGGCTCGAGGCACCGGGGAGCTGTTTTTT,CATSDTASGRARGTGELFF
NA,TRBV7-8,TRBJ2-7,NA,TGTGCCAGCAGCTTAGGGGGATCCAACGAGCAGTACTTC,CASSLGGSNEQYF
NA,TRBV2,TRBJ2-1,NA,TGTGCCAGCGGGGCAGGTTACAATGAGCAGTTCTTC,CASGAGYNEQFF
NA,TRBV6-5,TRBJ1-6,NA,TGTGCCAGCAGTCCCGCCCGTACCTATAATTCACCCCTCCACTTT,CASSPARTYNSPLHF
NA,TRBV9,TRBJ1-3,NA,TGTGCCAGCAGCGTAGCTGGGGGTCGCTCTGGAAACACCATATATTTT,CASSVAGGRSGNTIYF
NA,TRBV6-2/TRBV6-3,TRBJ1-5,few,TGTGCCAGCAGTTATAGGGTGGCGAATCAGCCCCAGCATTTT,CASSYRVANQPQHF
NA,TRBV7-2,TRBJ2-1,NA,TGTGCCAGCAGCTTGGTTTTAGGGGGGGCCTCCAATGAGCAGTTCTTC,CASSLVLGGASNEQFF
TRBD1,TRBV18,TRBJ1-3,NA,TGTGCCAGCTCACCCGGGACAGATTATGGAAACACCATATATTTT,CASSPGTDYGNTIYF
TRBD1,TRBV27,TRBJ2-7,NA,TGTGCCAGCAGTGCCGGGACAGGGGGTATCGAGCAGTACTTC,CASSAGTGGIEQYF
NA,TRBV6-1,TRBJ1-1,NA,TGTGCCAGCACATCCCGGAACACTGAAGCTTTCTTT,CASTSRNTEAFF
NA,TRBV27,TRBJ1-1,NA,TGTGCCAGCAGGACGGGACGGTTAAGGAACACTGAAGCTTTCTTT,CASRTGRLRNTEAFF
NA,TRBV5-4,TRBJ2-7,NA,TGTGCCAGCAGCTTGTCAGGATACGAGCAGTACTTC,CASSLSGYEQYF
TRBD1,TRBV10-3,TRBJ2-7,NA,TGTGCCATCAGGGGGACAGAATACTACGAGCAGTACTTC,CAIRGTEYYEQYF
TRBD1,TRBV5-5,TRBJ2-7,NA,TGTGCCAGCAGCATCGGACAGGGGCCCTACGAGCAGTACTTC,CASSIGQGPYEQYF
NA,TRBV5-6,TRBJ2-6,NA,TGTGCCAGCAGCTGGGGGCCTGGTCGTAGCTCTGGGGCCAACGTCCTGACTTTC,CASSWGPGRSSGANVLTF
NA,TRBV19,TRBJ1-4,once,TGTGCCAGTAGTGCAAGACAAGCAACTAATGAAAAACTGTTTTTT,CASSARQATNEKLFF
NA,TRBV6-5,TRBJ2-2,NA,TGTGCCAGCAGCCGCTACCTTGACAGTACCGGGGAGCTGTTTTTT,CASSRYLDSTGELFF
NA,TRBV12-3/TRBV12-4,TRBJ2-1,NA,TGTGCCAGCAGTTTGGTGGTGTTCAATGAGCAGTTCTTC,CASSLVVFNEQFF
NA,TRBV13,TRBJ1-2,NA,TGTGCCAGCAGCCAGGGATACGGCTATGGCTACACCTTC,CASSQGYGYGYTF
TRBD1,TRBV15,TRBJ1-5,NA,TGTGCCACCAGAAGAGGGACAGGGCTTAGTCAGCCCCAGCATTTT,CATRRGTGLSQPQHF
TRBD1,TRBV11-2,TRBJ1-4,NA,TGTGCCAGCAGCGCCCAGAGGACAGGGGCGGAAAAACTGTTTTTT,CASSAQRTGAEKLFF
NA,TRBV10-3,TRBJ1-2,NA,TGTGCCATCAGGGAAGGAGTAGGGAACTATGGCTACACCTTC,CAIREGVGNYGYTF
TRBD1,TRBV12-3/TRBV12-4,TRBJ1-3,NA,TGTGCCAGCAACAGACAGGGGCGAAACACCATATATTTT,CASNRQGRNTIYF
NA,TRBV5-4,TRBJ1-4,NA,TGTGCCAGCAGCTTGTGGGAGAGGGAGGGAAAACTGTTTTTT,CASSLWEREGKLFF
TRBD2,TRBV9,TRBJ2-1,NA,TGTGCCAGCAGCTCGAGCGGGATCACCAATGAGCAGTTCTTC,CASSSSGITNEQFF
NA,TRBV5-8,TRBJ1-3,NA,TGTGCCAGCAGCTTGGCCTTAACCGGCTCTGGAAACACCATATATTTT,CASSLALTGSGNTIYF
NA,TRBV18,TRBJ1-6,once,TGTGCCAGCTCACCTGGCTATAATTCACCCCTCCACTTT,CASSPGYNSPLHF